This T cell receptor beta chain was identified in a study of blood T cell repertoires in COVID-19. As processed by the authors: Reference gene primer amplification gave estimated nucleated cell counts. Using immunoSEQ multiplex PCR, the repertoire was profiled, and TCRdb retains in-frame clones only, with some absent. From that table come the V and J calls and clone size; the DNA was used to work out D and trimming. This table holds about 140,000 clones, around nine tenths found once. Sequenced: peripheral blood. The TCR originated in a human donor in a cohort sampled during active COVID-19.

CDR3 coding DNA: TGTGCCAGCTCACTGAGGACAGGGACGTTCTCCTACAATGAGCAGTTCTTC. This translates into CASSLRTGTFSYNEQFF. This chain connects TRBV18 to TRBJ2-1; 8 positions agree with TRBD1. Germline V gene sequence: CDR1 KGHSH, CDR2 LQKENI. V lost 4 bases to trimming and J lost 0 bases; unmatched junction nucleotides: 8. The CDR3 is 17 amino acids. Variable domain in full (rest from reference TRBV18 and TRBJ2-1): NAGVMQNPRHLVRRRGQEARLRCSPMKGHSHVYWYRQLPEEGLKFMVYLQKENIIDESGMPKERFSAEFPKEGPSILRIQQVVRGDSAAYFCASSLRTGTFSYNEQFFGPGTRLTVL.